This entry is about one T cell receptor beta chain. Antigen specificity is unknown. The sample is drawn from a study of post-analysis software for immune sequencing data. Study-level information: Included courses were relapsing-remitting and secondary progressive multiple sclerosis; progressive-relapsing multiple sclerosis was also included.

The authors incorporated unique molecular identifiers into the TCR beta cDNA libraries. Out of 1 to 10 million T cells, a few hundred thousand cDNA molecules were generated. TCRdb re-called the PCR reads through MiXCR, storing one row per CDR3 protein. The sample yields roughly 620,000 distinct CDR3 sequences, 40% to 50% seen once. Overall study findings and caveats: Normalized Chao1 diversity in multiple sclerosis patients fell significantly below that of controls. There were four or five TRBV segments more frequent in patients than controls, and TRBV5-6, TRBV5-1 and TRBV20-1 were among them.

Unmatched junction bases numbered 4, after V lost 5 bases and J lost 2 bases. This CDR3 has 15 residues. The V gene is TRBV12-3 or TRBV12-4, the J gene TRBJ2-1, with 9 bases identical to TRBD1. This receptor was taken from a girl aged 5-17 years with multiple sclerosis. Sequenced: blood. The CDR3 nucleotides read TGTGCCAGCAGTCAGCGACAGGGGGCCTACAATGAGCAGTTCTTC. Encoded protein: CASSQRQGAYNEQFF.